The 15 T cell receptor beta chains given below trace back to one sample, sequenced in a study of Tregs in tolerant kidney transplant recipients. Only in-frame clones appear in the TCRdb table, and some are missing; sequencing was by immunoSEQ multiplex PCR. This table holds 240,000 or so clones, approximately 83% found once. Sequences were obtained from CD4+ T cells from blood. The receptors here all came from a human donor in good health.

V gene TRBV11-3 combines with J gene TRBJ1-6, with D tentatively TRBD1 (5 bases). V shed 2 bases and J shed 1 base, with 6 bases lying between them. The CDR3 is made up of 15 amino acids. Germline values: CDR1 SGHNT, CDR2 YENEEA. CDR3 loop: CASSLPGSYNSPLHF. The CDR3, as DNA: TGTGCCAGCAGCTTACCAGGGTCCTATAATTCACCCCTCCACTTT.

The genes are TRBV30 and TRBJ1-2; D unresolved. The CDR3 is 11 amino acids. Germline-derived CDR1 and CDR2 are GTSNPN and SVGIG (reference sequence). Trimming took 2 bases from V and 7 from J, leaving 8 bases between them. Here the CDR3 DNA reads TGTGCCTGGAGTTACGTAACTGGCTACACCTTC. Protein sequence: CAWSYVTGYTF.

V and J are TRBV29-1 and TRBJ2-3, with D possibly being TRBD1 or TRBD2 (6 bases each). The CDR3 spans 14 residues. V gave up 6 bases and J gave up 0 bases, with 13 bases separating them. Per the germline V gene, CDR1 is SQVTM and CDR2 is ANQGSEA. Here the CDR3 reads CSVGGKTSTDTQYF. The CDR3 region has the DNA TGCAGCGTCGGGGGCAAAACTAGCACAGATACGCAGTATTTT.

V is TRBV30 and J is TRBJ2-2; maybe TRBD1 (5 bases). The CDR3 covers 14 residues. Per germline, CDR1 GTSNPN and CDR2 SVGIG (reference sequence). V was pared by 2 bases and J by 5 bases, with 12 bases between. The CDR3 bases are TGTGCCTGGAGTCACCTCAGGGCGACCGGGGAGCTGTTTTTT. Amino acid sequence: CAWSHLRATGELFF.

V gene TRBV9 combines with J gene TRBJ2-3; D not resolved. The germline V gene has CDR1 SGDLS and CDR2 YYNGEE. The CDR3 consists of 14 residues. The V gene lost 6 bases and the J gene lost 10 bases, with 21 bases spanning the gap. As DNA, the CDR3 is TGTGCCAGCACCACAAGCCCAGAATCCCAGGCGCAGTATTTT. This gives the protein CASTTSPESQAQYF.

This clone showed up just a few times. The rearrangement links TRBV6-6 to TRBJ2-7; D tentatively fits TRBD1 or TRBD2 (5 bases each). The V end lost 0 bases, the J end lost 4 bases, and 16 bases lay between the germline ends. The CDR3 is 16 amino acids. The germline V gene encodes CDR1 MNHNY and CDR2 SVGAGI (reference sequence). DNA for the CDR3: TGTGCCAGCAGTTACTCGCTACCGAACGAGGGGTACGAGCAGTACTTC. It is translated as CASSYSLPNEGYEQYF.

This clone was observed once. The V gene is TRBV6-1, the J gene TRBJ2-7; 11 bases agree with TRBD2. CDR3 length: 14 residues. Looked up from germline, CDR1 is MNHNS and CDR2 is SASEGT. Losses at the gene ends were 3 bases for V and 4 bases for J; bases not matched to a gene: 2. CDR3 sequence (DNA): TGTGCCAGCAGTGATGCTAGCGGGAGGTACGAGCAGTACTTC. Protein product: CASSDASGRYEQYF.

The chain recombines TRBV6-1 with TRBJ2-5; 13 bases fit TRBD2. Per germline, CDR1 MNHNS and CDR2 SASEGT. There are 14 residues in the CDR3. J gave up 5 bases and V 8 bases, and 5 bases lay outside the gene matches. The CDR3 sequence is CASGLAGVGETQYF. For the CDR3, the DNA is TGTGCCAGCGGACTAGCGGGGGTAGGGGAGACCCAGTACTTC.

DNA for the CDR3: TGTGCCAGCAGCTTAACGGGGGGGCCCACTGAAGCTTTCTTT. Its protein is CASSLTGGPTEAFF. The V call is TRBV7-3, the J call TRBJ1-1; TRBD1 is a possible D gene (6 bases). There are 14 residues in the CDR3. Between the trimmed V and J ends, which lost 0 bases and 4 bases, there was a span of 9 bases. Germline CDR1 is SGHTA and CDR2 is FQGTGA.

In this sample, this clone turned up once. The gene calls are TRBV6-6 and TRBJ1-3; no clear D. V was clipped by 5 bases and J by 0 bases, with 14 bases between them. The CDR3 sequence is 16 residues long. Per germline, CDR1 MNHNY and CDR2 SVGAGI (reference sequence). CDR3 in DNA: TGTGCCAGCAGTGCCGACATCCTATTCTCTGGAAACACCATATATTTT. It specifies CASSADILFSGNTIYF.

V gene TRBV27 combines with J gene TRBJ1-1; D may be TRBD1 (5 bases). Looked up from germline, CDR1 is MNHEY and CDR2 is SMNVEV (reference sequence). The CDR3 is made up of 12 amino acids. Trimming shortened V by 6 bases and J by 4 bases, and 9 bases separated the two germline ends. CDR3 DNA: TGTGCCAGCAGGGGGGGGGTCACTGAAGCTTTCTTT. Translating gives CASRGGVTEAFF.

V gene TRBV11-3 combines with J gene TRBJ2-5, with 13 nucleotides matching TRBD2. This CDR3 is 15 amino acids long. Germline V gives CDR1 SGHNT, CDR2 YENEEA. Losses at the gene ends were 5 bases for V and 3 bases for J; bases not matched to a gene: 3. The CDR3 bases are TGTGCCAGCAGCCCCGGACTAGCGGGGGAAGAGACCCAGTACTTC. Encoded protein: CASSPGLAGEETQYF. Drawing the rest from reference TRBV11-3 and TRBJ2-5, the complete variable domain is EAGVVQSPRYKIIEKKQPVAFWCNPISGHNTLYWYLQNLGQGPELLIRYENEEAVDDSQLPKDRFSAERLKGVDSTLKIQPAELGDSAVYLCASSPGLAGEETQYFGPGTRLLVL.

The chain combines TRBV11-2 with TRBJ1-1; 7 nucleotides line up with TRBD1. This CDR3 region has 14 residues. CDR1 and CDR2 from the germline V gene are SGHAT and FQNNGV. Unmatched junction bases numbered 5, after V lost 3 bases and J lost 4 bases. The CDR3 is CASSFTQGSTEAFF. Here the CDR3 DNA reads TGTGCCAGCAGCTTTACACAGGGGAGCACTGAAGCTTTCTTT.

The chain carries TRBV27 and TRBJ2-5; 7 bases are shared with TRBD2. The CDR3 is 16 residues long. Trimming took 2 bases from V and 6 from J; bases not matched to a gene: 12. Germline lookup yields CDR1 MNHEY and CDR2 SMNVEV (reference sequence). The CDR3 protein is CASSLVPSLARQTQYF. In DNA, the CDR3 is TGTGCCAGCAGTTTAGTCCCCTCACTAGCGCGCCAGACCCAGTACTTC.

Only one count was recorded for this clone. The V gene is TRBV29-1, the J gene TRBJ1-1; 11 positions agree with TRBD1. Looked up from germline, CDR1 is SQVTM and CDR2 is ANQGSEA. The CDR3 is 12 amino acids. This CDR3 reads CIGQGARTEAFF. In DNA, the CDR3 is TGCATCGGACAGGGGGCGCGTACTGAAGCTTTCTTT.